This T cell receptor (beta chain) was sequenced during a study of blood T cell repertoires in COVID-19 (dated by TCRdb to between 2020 and 2021). Concerning the study at large: Samples from collaborators originated in the United States, Italy and Spain and spanned both the acute and convalescent phases of COVID-19. Samples came from the ongoing ImmuneRACE study (first 160 participants) plus 1,254 subjects from 6 global collaborators. The dataset comprised deeply sampled blood TCRbeta repertoires from subjects exposed to, actively infected with, or recovered from COVID-19. The prospective study material was composed of cDNA or gDNA derived from T cells, B-cell-depleted T cells, or PBMCs. Sample metadata almost always included a de-identified subject ID, COVID-19 status, age in years and sex. Where available, HLA class I and class II types were taken from metadata supplied by the sample provider and were not determined by assay-based typing. The repertoires were released in a freely available public database intended as a resource for research on the immune response to SARS-CoV-2. What the authors observed across the whole study: The amount of clinical and demographic metadata varied by source and participant and was provided uncurated.

A word on this clone: No antigen is known for it. Qualities for individual bases were not recorded, and no much larger clone is one base off.

The CDR3 numbers 16 residues from cysteine through phenylalanine. The entry retains the CDR3 DNA only, 48 bases that are in frame from base 1. Trimming takes 8 bases off V and 4 bases off J; junction bases not matched to a gene: 15. CDR1 and CDR2 were assigned from the germline V gene as MGHDK and SYGVNS. Collaborating institutions collected whole blood in K2EDTA tubes following their own protocols. For TCRbeta analysis, collaborators shipped samples in one of three forms: frozen whole blood, isolated PBMCs, or DNA extracted from either of those sample types. The immunoSEQ Assay, a bias-controlled multiplex PCR, was used to amplify TCRbeta CDR3 regions from genomic DNA. On the study's bioinformatics: Nucleated cell counts per sample were estimated from amplification of reference gene primers within the assay. Sequence reads were collapsed and filtered to measure the absolute abundance of every unique TCRbeta CDR3 rearrangement. For each sample, productive Simpson clonality was calculated as the square root of Simpson's diversity index over productive rearrangements. TCRdb provides this immuneACCESS table in a form limited to in-frame rearrangements. Some clones are lacking; in checked studies, under half of them reflect an unresolved V gene, and why the rest are absent is not known. The V and J calls and clone size come from that table; D and trimming were worked out from the DNA. The sample records roughly 250,000 clones, approximately 81% of which are singletons. Over 2.5% of the sample is in the top ten clones.

In this chain, TRBV25-1 is recombined with TRBJ2-5, and TRBD1 aligns with 8 junction nucleotides. This receptor was obtained from a woman between 55 and 75 years old with active or convalescent COVID-19. What was sequenced was peripheral blood. At the DNA level, the sequence is TGTGCCAGCTACATAGGCCACAGGGGGAACGTAGAGACCCAGTACTTC. Translated, this gives CASYIGHRGNVETQYF.